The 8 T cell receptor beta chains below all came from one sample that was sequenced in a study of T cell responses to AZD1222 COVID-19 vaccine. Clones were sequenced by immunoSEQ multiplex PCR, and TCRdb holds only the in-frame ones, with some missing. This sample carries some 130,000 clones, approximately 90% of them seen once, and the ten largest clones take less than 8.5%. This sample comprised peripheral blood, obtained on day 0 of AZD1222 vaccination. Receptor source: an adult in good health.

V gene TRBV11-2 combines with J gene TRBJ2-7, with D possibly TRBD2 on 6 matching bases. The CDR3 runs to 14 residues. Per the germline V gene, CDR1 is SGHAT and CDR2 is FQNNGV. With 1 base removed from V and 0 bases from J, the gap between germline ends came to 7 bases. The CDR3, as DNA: TGTGCCAGCAGCTTAGCGGGGGTCTCCTACGAGCAGTACTTC. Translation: CASSLAGVSYEQYF.

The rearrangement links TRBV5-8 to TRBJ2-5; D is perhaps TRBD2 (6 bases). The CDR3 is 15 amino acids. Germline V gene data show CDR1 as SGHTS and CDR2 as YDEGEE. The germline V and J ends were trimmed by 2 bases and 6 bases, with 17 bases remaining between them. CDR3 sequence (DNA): TGTGCCAGCAGCTTCGAGGGACTCTCAGCGAAGACCCAGTACTTC. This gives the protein CASSFEGLSAKTQYF.

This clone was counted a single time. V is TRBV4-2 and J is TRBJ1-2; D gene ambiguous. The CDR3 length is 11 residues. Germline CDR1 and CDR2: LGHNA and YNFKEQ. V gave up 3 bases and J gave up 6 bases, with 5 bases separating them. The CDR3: CASSQANGYTF. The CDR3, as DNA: TGTGCCAGCAGCCAGGCAAATGGCTACACCTTC.

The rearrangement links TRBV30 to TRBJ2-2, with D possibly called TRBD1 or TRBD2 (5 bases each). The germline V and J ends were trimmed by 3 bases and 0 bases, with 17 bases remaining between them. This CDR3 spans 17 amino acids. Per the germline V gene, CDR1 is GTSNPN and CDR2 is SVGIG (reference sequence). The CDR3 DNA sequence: TGTGCCTGGAGCGATAACAGGCGGGTTCCGAACACCGGGGAGCTGTTTTTT. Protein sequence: CAWSDNRRVPNTGELFF.

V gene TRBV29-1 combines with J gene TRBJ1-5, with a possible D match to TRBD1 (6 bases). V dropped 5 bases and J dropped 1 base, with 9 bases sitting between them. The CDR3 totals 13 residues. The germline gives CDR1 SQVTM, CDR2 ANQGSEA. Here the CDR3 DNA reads TGCAGCGTTTCGGGACAAAGCAATCAGCCCCAGCATTTT. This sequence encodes CSVSGQSNQPQHF.

The CDR3 bases are TGTGCCAGCAGCCGAGACAGGGAAACTGGAAACACCATATATTTT. This encodes CASSRDRETGNTIYF. This chain connects TRBV6-6 to TRBJ1-3; 7 bases map to TRBD1. CDR3 length: 15 residues. Germline V gene data show CDR1 as MNHNY and CDR2 as SVGAGI (reference sequence). J lost 2 bases, V lost 6 bases, and 7 bases had no gene match.

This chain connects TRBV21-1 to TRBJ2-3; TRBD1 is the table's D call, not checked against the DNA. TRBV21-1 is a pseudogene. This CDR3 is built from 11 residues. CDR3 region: CASLGQDTQYF. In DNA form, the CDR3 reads TGTGCCAGCTTAGGACAAGATACGCAGTATTTT.

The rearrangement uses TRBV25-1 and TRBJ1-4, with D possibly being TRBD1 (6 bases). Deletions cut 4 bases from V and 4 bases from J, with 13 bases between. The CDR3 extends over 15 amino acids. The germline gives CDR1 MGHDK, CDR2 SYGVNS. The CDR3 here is CASSGQDSVNEKLFF. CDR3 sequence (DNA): TGTGCCAGCAGTGGGCAGGACAGCGTTAATGAAAAACTGTTTTTT.